These 4 T cell receptor delta chains were all obtained from the same sample, sequenced in a study of gamma-delta chains in newborns, infants, children. TCRdb reanalysed the reads via CATT. The table shows 5,700 or so delta-chain clones, with 0.35% to 0.45% occurring only once. Sequencing used blood. The receptor source for this set is a child who was a newborn, infant or young child, either healthy, febrile or measles-vaccinated (not recorded which).

This clone was detected only a few times. A read error likely explains why the TCRdb protein, taken from a much larger clone, differs from this DNA's translation at residue 8; the protein shown is translated from the DNA. The chain carries TRDV2 and TRDJ3; the D call may be TRDD2 or TRDD3 (5 bases each). This CDR3 region has 19 residues. Trimming removed 1 base from V and 0 bases from J, with 15 bases in between. Germline CDR1 is GEAIGNYY and CDR2 is EKD. This CDR3 is CACDTGGAFSSWDTRQMFF. Here the CDR3 DNA reads TGTGCCTGTGACACGGGGGGGGCCTTCAGCTCCTGGGACACCCGACAGATGTTTTTC.

This clone has just a few counts. This probably arose from a read error, given a far larger clone one base away. The same CDR3 can be traced to other DNA sequences in this sample. The J gene is TRDJ3, the V gene TRDV2, with 9 bases matching TRDD3. The CDR3 sequence is 19 residues long. The germline V gene has CDR1 GEAIGNYY and CDR2 EKD. The CDR3 DNA sequence: TGTGCCTGCGACACCGCTGGGGGATTTGGCTCCTGGGACACCCGACAGATGTTTTTC. It yields the protein CACDTAGGFGSWDTRQMFF.

Comments on this clone: TCRdb assigns this DNA the protein of a much larger clone, which departs from its translation at residue 10; this likely reflects a read error, and the protein shown comes from translating the DNA. This chain uses TRDV2 with TRDJ3, with 8 bases identical to TRDD3. V shed 0 bases and J 5 bases; nucleotides not matched to a gene: 5. CDR1 GEAIGNYY and CDR2 EKD come from the germline V gene. This CDR3 is 17 amino acids long. This CDR3 is CACDTIWDTGDTRQMFF. The CDR3 DNA reads as TGTGCCTGTGACACCATCTGGGATACGGGGGACACCCGACAGATGTTTTTC.

This clone came up a few times. A read error is possible here, since a much larger clone lies one base away. The chain combines TRDV2 with TRDJ3; TRDD3 agrees at 10 bases. Germline V CDR1 and CDR2: GEAIGNYY, EKD. The CDR3 runs to 20 residues. CDR3 loop: CACVTWGIIGSSWDTRQMFF. In nucleotides, the CDR3 is TGTGCCTGTGTCACCTGGGGGATAATCGGAAGCTCCTGGGACACCCGACAGATGTTTTTC.